This T cell receptor beta chain was identified during a study of T cell responses to AZD1222 COVID-19 vaccine. The data were produced by immunoSEQ multiplex PCR, yet TCRdb's version contains in-frame clones alone and is incomplete. The data contain around 170,000 clones, about 90% of them seen just once; the ten biggest clones take up approximately 10%. The source was peripheral blood, collected 28 days after the second AZD1222 dose. The source is an adult who received the AZD1222 COVID-19 vaccine.

The CDR3, as DNA: TGTGCCAGCAGCTTCGACAGTCCTAACTATGGCTACACCTTC. Protein sequence: CASSFDSPNYGYTF. The chain is built from TRBV7-2 and TRBJ1-2, with a weak D call TRBD1 (5 bases). The ends were cut back, 3 bases at V and 0 bases at J, with 8 bases in the middle. The CDR3 is 14 amino acids. Germline-derived CDR1 and CDR2 are SGHTA and FQGNSA. The variable domain in full, with the rest retrieved from reference TRBV7-2 and TRBJ1-2, is GAGVSQSPSNKVTEKGKDVELRCDPISGHTALYWYRQSLGQGLEFLIYFQGNSAPDKSGLPSDRFSAERTGGSVSTLTIQRTQQEDSAVYLCASSFDSPNYGYTFGSGTRLTVV.